In its sample, the clone carrying this TCR beta chain was seen many times. The antigen remains unidentified. Time point meaning: newly diagnosed GD, antithyroid drugs for less than 3 months. RNA from PBMCs was the source of the TCR library. V lost 11 bases to trimming and J lost 8 bases; unmatched junction nucleotides: 8. Germline CDR1 is MNHEY and CDR2 is SVGEGT. The CDR3 consists of 14 residues. The sample originates from a study of regulatory T cells in long-lasting Graves disease. Overall study findings and caveats: New patients shared fewer public clonotypes (around 880) than persistent patients did (approximately 2,700). Graves' patients with persistent disease showed TCR diversity lower than patients newly diagnosed.

Construction of the TCR beta libraries employed iRepertoire HTBI primers in conjunction with Arm-PCR of CDR3 regions. TCRdb reprocessed the multiplex PCR reads via MiXCR and lists one record per CDR3 protein. Found here are roughly 610,000 distinct CDR3 sequences, about 16% of them singletons; the top ten hold approximately 18%. These data were also filed under a second study, of T cells in Graves' hyperthyroidism and ophthalmopathy. That work states: HTBI primers were employed in a first-round RT-PCR of the TCR CDR3.

V is TRBV6-2 or TRBV6-3 and J is TRBJ2-1; 14 bases line up with TRBD2. This clonotype was sampled from a woman in her twenties or thirties with Graves disease. This material consisted of peripheral blood mononuclear cells (PBMCs), taken at new diagnosis, from a patient treated with antithyroid drugs. The CDR3 DNA follows: TGTGCCGCCCAGACTAGCGGGAGGGTGTATGAGCAGTTCTTC. Translated: CAAQTSGRVYEQFF.